A selection of T cell receptor beta chains follows, all from one sample in a study of shared clonotypes between healthy human individuals. Libraries were prepared by immunoSEQ multiplex PCR; TCRdb keeps only in-frame clonotypes and omits some of them. The sample includes approximately 1,500,000 clones, 95% to 99% seen only once; the top ten take approximately 0.45%. Sequencing was performed on naive CD4+ T cells sorted from blood. Source of these receptors: a man under 40 in good health. CDR3s include the opening cysteine and the closing phenylalanine or tryptophan. The D gene is left open where the match is weak. Expanded clones get a size class; other rows say once, few or many, or leave the size out.

len	d_gene	abundance	v_gene	j_gene	CDR3nt	CDR3aa
15	TRBD1	once	TRBV10-3	TRBJ2-1	TGTGCCATCAGTGGGACAGGGGAGTCCTACAATGAGCAGTTCTTC	CAISGTGESYNEQFF
14	-	once	TRBV7-8	TRBJ1-2	TGTGCCAGCAGCACAGGGACACGGAACTATGGCTACACCTTC	CASSTGTRNYGYTF
17	-	-	TRBV14	TRBJ2-5	TGTGCCAGCAGCCAAGGAGAGTTCGACTTCAAGCAAGAGACCCAGTACTTC	CASSQGEFDFKQETQYF
12	-	-	TRBV28	TRBJ1-1	TGTGCCAGCAGTTTTCGGTCCACTGAAGCTTTCTTT	CASSFRSTEAFF
13	-	-	TRBV11-3	TRBJ2-3	TGTGCCAGCAGCTCAAGGACAGCAGATACGCAGTATTTT	CASSSRTADTQYF
16	-	-	TRBV2	TRBJ2-7	TGTGCCAGCAGTGAAAATGACCGCCGTGCGTCCTACGAGCAGTACTTC	CASSENDRRASYEQYF
17	TRBD2	-	TRBV19	TRBJ2-1	TGTGCCAGTAATCTCAGGTCGTCTAGCGGGATCTACAATGAGCAGTTCTTC	CASNLRSSSGIYNEQFF
15	-	-	TRBV30	TRBJ1-5	TGTGCCTGGAGTGTAACGGGAAGGGGCAATCAGCCCCAGCATTTT	CAWSVTGRGNQPQHF
12	-	-	TRBV2	TRBJ2-3	TGTGCCAGCAGTGGGGGCCAAGATACGCAGTATTTT	CASSGGQDTQYF
13	-	-	TRBV9	TRBJ2-1	TGTGCCAGCAGCGTAGATTGGACAAGTGAGCAGTTCTTC	CASSVDWTSEQFF
12	-	-	TRBV11-1	TRBJ2-7	TGTGCCAGCAGCCGGACTGGCTACGAGCAGTACTTC	CASSRTGYEQYF
15	TRBD1	-	TRBV5-1	TRBJ1-1	TGCGCCAGCAGCCCCGCCAATAACAGGGGGCAACGAGCTTTCTTT	CASSPANNRGQRAFF
15	-	-	TRBV10-2	TRBJ1-5	TGCGCCAGTTCTATGTCGGCAGATAGCAATCAGCCCCAGCATTTT	CASSMSADSNQPQHF
15	-	-	TRBV18	TRBJ1-4	TGTGCCAGCTCACCTGTAGGAACGGTTAATGAAAAACTGTTTTTT	CASSPVGTVNEKLFF
14	-	-	TRBV4-3	TRBJ2-1	TGCGCCAGCAGCCGACGGACTGTCGGCAATGAGCAGTTCTTC	CASSRRTVGNEQFF
12	-	-	TRBV27	TRBJ1-4	TGTGCCAGCAGATGGAGGGATGAAAAACTGTTTTTT	CASRWRDEKLFF
14	-	-	TRBV7-6	TRBJ1-1	TGTGCCAGCAGCTCGGACAGCTCGAACACTGAAGCTTTCTTT	CASSSDSSNTEAFF
16	TRBD2	-	TRBV7-8	TRBJ2-7	TGTGCCAGCAGCTTAGGTCTAGCGGGAGTAGGCTACGAGCAGTACTTC	CASSLGLAGVGYEQYF
14	TRBD1	-	TRBV25-1	TRBJ1-5	TGTGCCAGCAGTGAGAACAGGGGCGGTCAGCCCCAGCATTTT	CASSENRGGQPQHF
14	-	-	TRBV21-1	TRBJ2-5	TGTGCCAACTTAGGGGACAGGGTTAAAGAGACCCAGTACTTC	CANLGDRVKETQYF
15	-	-	TRBV27	TRBJ2-3	TGTGCCAGCAGTCCGGGACTTCGCTTCACAGATACGCAGTATTTT	CASSPGLRFTDTQYF
11	-	-	TRBV6-5	TRBJ2-7	TGTGCCAGCAGTCACAACTACGAGCAGTACTTC	CASSHNYEQYF
12	-	-	TRBV10-3	TRBJ1-1	TGTGCCATCAGTGGATTGGGGATTGAAGCTTTCTTT	CAISGLGIEAFF
14	TRBD1	-	TRBV5-4	TRBJ2-5	TGTGCCAGCAGCTTGGGACAGGGCAAAGAGACCCAGTACTTC	CASSLGQGKETQYF
15	-	-	TRBV9	TRBJ2-1	TGTGCCAGCAGCGAATCTCAGTCCCTAGCTCGTGAGCAGTTCTTC	CASSESQSLAREQFF
15	-	-	TRBV7-9	TRBJ1-1	TGTGCCAGCAGACCCCTCGGCTCCACCAACACTGAAGCTTTCTTT	CASRPLGSTNTEAFF
13	TRBD2	-	TRBV2	TRBJ2-1	TGTGCCAGCAGTGGGGACTACGAGGCAGAGCAGTTCTTC	CASSGDYEAEQFF
14	-	-	TRBV15	TRBJ2-7	TGTGCCACCAGCAGAGCGGGTGGATGGGCCGAGCAGTACTTC	CATSRAGGWAEQYF
15	-	-	TRBV11-1	TRBJ2-1	TGTGCCAGCAGCTTTGGGGCATCGTCCTACAATGAGCAGTTCTTC	CASSFGASSYNEQFF
17	TRBD1	-	TRBV10-2	TRBJ2-2	TGCGCCAGCAGTGAGTACAGGGGTCAGGCGAACACCGGGGAGCTGTTTTTT	CASSEYRGQANTGELFF
14	-	-	TRBV29-1	TRBJ2-1	TGCAGCGTTGAGACTTCCGTCTCCTACAATGAGCAGTTCTTC	CSVETSVSYNEQFF
15	TRBD1	-	TRBV2	TRBJ2-2	TGTGCCAGCAGTCCGGACAGGGTGGAAACCGGGGAGCTGTTTTTT	CASSPDRVETGELFF
15	-	-	TRBV5-4	TRBJ2-1	TGTGCCAGCAGCTTGAACAGGGACGACTACAATGAGCAGTTCTTC	CASSLNRDDYNEQFF
21	TRBD2	once	TRBV7-2	TRBJ2-7	TGTGCCAGCAGCTTAGCGTTGGGACTAGCGGGAGGTCCTGGAAGCACCTACGAGCAGTACTTC	CASSLALGLAGGPGSTYEQYF
14	TRBD1	-	TRBV28	TRBJ1-2	TGTGCCAGCAGTCCACCGACAGGGAACTATGGCTACACCTTC	CASSPPTGNYGYTF
11	-	-	TRBV6-6	TRBJ2-7	TGTGCCAGCATTGGAAACTACGAGCAGTACTTC	CASIGNYEQYF
15	-	-	TRBV10-2	TRBJ2-1	TGCGCCAGCAGCGAAAGGGGGAGTCGGTACAATGAGCAGTTCTTC	CASSERGSRYNEQFF
12	-	once	TRBV28	TRBJ2-7	TGTGCCAGCAGTTTAACCAGTAGAGAGCAGTACTTC	CASSLTSREQYF
14	TRBD2	-	TRBV11-3	TRBJ2-3	TGTGCCAGCAGCCCCGGGGGGACTGCAGATACGCAGTATTTT	CASSPGGTADTQYF
14	TRBD1	-	TRBV6-1	TRBJ1-2	TGTGCCAGCAGTGCAACTCAGGGGGAATATGGCTACACCTTC	CASSATQGEYGYTF
17	TRBD2	-	TRBV4-2	TRBJ2-1	TGTGCCAGCAGCCCCCACATGGGAGGGAGGTCCTACAATGAGCAGTTCTTC	CASSPHMGGRSYNEQFF
15	-	-	TRBV7-9	TRBJ2-3	TGTGCCAGCAGCTCCCGACAGATATCCACAGATACGCAGTATTTT	CASSSRQISTDTQYF
17	TRBD1	-	TRBV6-1	TRBJ1-5	TGTGCCAGCAGTGGGGGAGACAGGGTTGTTAAGAATCAGCCCCAGCATTTT	CASSGGDRVVKNQPQHF
12	-	-	TRBV13	TRBJ2-7	TGTGCCAGCAGCTCTACCGCTGGGGAGCAGTACTTC	CASSSTAGEQYF
15	-	-	TRBV5-1	TRBJ2-5	TGCGCCAGCAGCCTCATAGCGGCGGTCCAAGAGACCCAGTACTTC	CASSLIAAVQETQYF
15	TRBD1	once	TRBV5-4	TRBJ1-4	TGTGCCAGCAGTCCGACAGGGCGGGATAATGAAAAACTGTTTTTT	CASSPTGRDNEKLFF
14	-	-	TRBV6-1	TRBJ1-1	TGTGCCAGCAGTGATTTTACAGGGATCGCTGAAGCTTTCTTT	CASSDFTGIAEAFF
14	TRBD1	-	TRBV27	TRBJ2-7	TGTGCCAGCAGTTTCAGAGGACAGGGGGGTGAACAGTACTTC	CASSFRGQGGEQYF
13	-	-	TRBV29-1	TRBJ2-1	TGCAGCGTTGCTAGGAGCTCCTACAATGAGCAGTTCTTC	CSVARSSYNEQFF
14	TRBD1	-	TRBV18	TRBJ1-5	TGTGCCAGCTCACCGGGACAGGGCGGCCAGCCCCAGCATTTT	CASSPGQGGQPQHF
16	TRBD2	-	TRBV19	TRBJ2-5	TGTGCCAGTAGTCGACTAGCGGGAAGATCCCAAGAGACCCAGTACTTC	CASSRLAGRSQETQYF
16	-	-	TRBV11-2	TRBJ2-1	TGTGCCAGCAGCTTAGTCTTGCAGGGCTCCTACAATGAGCAGTTCTTC	CASSLVLQGSYNEQFF
13	-	-	TRBV15	TRBJ2-5	TGTGCCACCAGCAGAGGGGGTCAAGAGACCCAGTACTTC	CATSRGGQETQYF
15	-	-	TRBV11-2	TRBJ2-7	TGTGCCAGCAGCTTACGACACATGAACGACTACGAGCAGTACTTC	CASSLRHMNDYEQYF
16	TRBD1	-	TRBV2	TRBJ1-2	TGTGCCAGCAGTGAAGCGGGACAGAGGATCTACGGTGGCTACACCTTC	CASSEAGQRIYGGYTF
12	-	-	TRBV7-2	TRBJ2-7	TGTGCCAGCAGCTTATTTTCCTACGAGCAGTACTTC	CASSLFSYEQYF
10	-	-	TRBV29-1	TRBJ1-4	TGCAGCGTTGAACAGGGCGGTCGGTTTTTT	CSVEQGGRFF